This T cell receptor beta chain was recorded in a study of blood T cells in healthy people across ages. Next came a second PCR, run for 7 to 11 cycles, which used a sample-barcoded 5' primer along with a J-beta primer mix. MiXCR, applied by TCRdb to the 5' RACE reads, yields one record per CDR3 protein. The table includes 710,000 or so distinct CDR3 sequences, approximately 22% detected once. This clonotype was seen ten or more times. Per the germline V gene, CDR1 is SGHDT and CDR2 is YYEEEE. This CDR3 comprises 13 residues. Trimming at V came to 6 bases and at J to 5 bases, leaving 4 bases not matched to a gene.

The sequencing sample was made of blood. This receptor was taken from a man aged 65 to 85 in good health. The rearrangement links TRBV5-6 to TRBJ2-1; 8 bases map to TRBD2. The CDR3 DNA sequence: TGTGCCAGCACCCTCGGGGGGGACAATGAGCAGTTCTTC. Protein: CASTLGGDNEQFF.